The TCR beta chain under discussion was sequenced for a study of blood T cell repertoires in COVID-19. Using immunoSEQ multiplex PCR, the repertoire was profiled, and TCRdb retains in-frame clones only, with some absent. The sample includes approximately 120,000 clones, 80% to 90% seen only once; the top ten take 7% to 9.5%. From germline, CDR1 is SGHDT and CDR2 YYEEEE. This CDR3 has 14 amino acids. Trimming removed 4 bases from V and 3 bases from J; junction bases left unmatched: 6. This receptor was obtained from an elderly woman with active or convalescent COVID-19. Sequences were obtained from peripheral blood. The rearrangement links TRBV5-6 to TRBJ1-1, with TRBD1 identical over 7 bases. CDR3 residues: CASSIRGRDTEAFF. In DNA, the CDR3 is TGTGCCAGCAGCATTAGGGGGCGGGACACTGAAGCTTTCTTT.